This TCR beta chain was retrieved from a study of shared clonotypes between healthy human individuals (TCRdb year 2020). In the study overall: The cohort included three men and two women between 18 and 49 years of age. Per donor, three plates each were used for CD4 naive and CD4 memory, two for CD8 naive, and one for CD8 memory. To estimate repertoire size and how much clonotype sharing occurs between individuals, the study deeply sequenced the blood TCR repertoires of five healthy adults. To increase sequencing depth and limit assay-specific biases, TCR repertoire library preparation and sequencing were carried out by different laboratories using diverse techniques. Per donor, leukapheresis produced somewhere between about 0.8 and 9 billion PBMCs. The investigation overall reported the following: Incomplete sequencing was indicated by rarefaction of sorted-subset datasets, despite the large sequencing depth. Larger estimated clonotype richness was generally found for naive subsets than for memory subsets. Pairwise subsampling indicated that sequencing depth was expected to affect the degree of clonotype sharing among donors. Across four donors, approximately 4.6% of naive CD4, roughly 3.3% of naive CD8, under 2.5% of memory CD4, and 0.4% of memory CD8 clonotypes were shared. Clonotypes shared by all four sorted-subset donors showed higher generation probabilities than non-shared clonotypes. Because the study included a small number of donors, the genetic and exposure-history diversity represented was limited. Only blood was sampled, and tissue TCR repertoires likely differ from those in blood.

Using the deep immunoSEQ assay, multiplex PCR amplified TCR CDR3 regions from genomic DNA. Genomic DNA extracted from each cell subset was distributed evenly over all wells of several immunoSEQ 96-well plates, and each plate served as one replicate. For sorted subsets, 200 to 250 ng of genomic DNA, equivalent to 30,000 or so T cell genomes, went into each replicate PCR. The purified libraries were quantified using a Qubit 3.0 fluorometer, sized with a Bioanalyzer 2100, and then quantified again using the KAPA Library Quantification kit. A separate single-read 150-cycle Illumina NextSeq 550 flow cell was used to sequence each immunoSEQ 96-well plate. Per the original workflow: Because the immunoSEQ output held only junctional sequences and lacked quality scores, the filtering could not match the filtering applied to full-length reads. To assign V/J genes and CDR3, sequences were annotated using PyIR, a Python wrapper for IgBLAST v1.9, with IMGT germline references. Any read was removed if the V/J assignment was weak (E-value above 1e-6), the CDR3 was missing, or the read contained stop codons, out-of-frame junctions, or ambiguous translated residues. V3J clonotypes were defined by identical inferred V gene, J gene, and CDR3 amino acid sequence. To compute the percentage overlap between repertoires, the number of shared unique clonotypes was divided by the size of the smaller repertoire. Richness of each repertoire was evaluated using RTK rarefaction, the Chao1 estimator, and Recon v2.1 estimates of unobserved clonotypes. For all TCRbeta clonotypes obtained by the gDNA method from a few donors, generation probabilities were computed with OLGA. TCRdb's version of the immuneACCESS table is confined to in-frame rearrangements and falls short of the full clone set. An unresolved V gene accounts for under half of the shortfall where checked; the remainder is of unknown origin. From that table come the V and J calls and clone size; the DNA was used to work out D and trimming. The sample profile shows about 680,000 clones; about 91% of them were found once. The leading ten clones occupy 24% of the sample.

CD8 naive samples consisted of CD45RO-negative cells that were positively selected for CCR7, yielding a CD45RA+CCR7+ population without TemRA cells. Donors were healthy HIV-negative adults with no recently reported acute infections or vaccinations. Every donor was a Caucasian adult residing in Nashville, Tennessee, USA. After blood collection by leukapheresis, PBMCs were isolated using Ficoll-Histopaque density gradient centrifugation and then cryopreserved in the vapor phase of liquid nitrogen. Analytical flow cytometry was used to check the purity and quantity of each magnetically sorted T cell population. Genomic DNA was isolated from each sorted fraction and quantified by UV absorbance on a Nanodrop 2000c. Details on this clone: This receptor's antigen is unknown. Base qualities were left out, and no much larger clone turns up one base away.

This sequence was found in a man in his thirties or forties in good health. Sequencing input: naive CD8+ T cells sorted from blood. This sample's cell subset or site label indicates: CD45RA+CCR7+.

The CDR3: CASSPQVNTEAFF. The base sequence is TGTGCCAGCAGTCCACAGGTGAACACTGAAGCTTTCTTT. The rearrangement joined TRBV6-1 to TRBJ1-1, with a weak D call of TRBD1 (5 bases match). Looking up the germline V gene yields CDR1 MNHNS and CDR2 SASEGT. The CDR3 sequence holds 13 residues, the cysteine and phenylalanine included. The sequence is cut down to CDR3 DNA, 39 bases in frame from base 1. V and J are truncated by 5 bases and 0 bases respectively, leaving an intervening sequence of 7 bases.